Detailed here is one T cell receptor (beta chain). Clones were read by immunoSEQ multiplex PCR, and TCRdb kept only the in-frame ones, dropping some. The sample carries more than 100,000 clones, about 81% recorded once. V gave up 2 bases and J gave up 6 bases, with 15 bases separating them. Per germline, CDR1 SGDLS and CDR2 YYNGEE. The CDR3 spans 14 residues. The record originates from a study of T cell clones after liver transplantation. The source was CD4+ T cells from blood, collected approximately 43 months after liver transplant. The receptor was isolated from a human patient who received a liver transplant. Some of the T cells might come from the graft donor. The rearrangement uses TRBV9 and TRBJ2-7; D gene uncertain. CDR3 sequence: CASSVGPPNFEQYF. As DNA, the CDR3 is TGTGCCAGCAGCGTTGGCCCTCCGAACTTCGAGCAGTACTTC.